This T cell receptor beta chain was found in a study of blood T cell repertoires in COVID-19. Clones were read by immunoSEQ multiplex PCR, and TCRdb kept only the in-frame ones, dropping some. This sample has 75,000 to 95,000 clones, with 87% found just once. The CDR3 is made up of 15 amino acids. Between the trimmed V and J ends, which lost 4 bases and 2 bases, there was a span of 15 bases. The germline V gene has CDR1 MNHEY and CDR2 SVGAGI. The receptor's source is a woman aged 60-75 years with COVID-19, enrolled during active disease. The rearrangement uses TRBV6-5 and TRBJ2-7; D is possibly TRBD1 (5 bases). Sequenced material: peripheral blood. CDR3 DNA sequence: TGTGCCAGCAGTTCTTCACAGGCAGGGACCTACGAGCAGTACTTC. Protein product: CASSSSQAGTYEQYF.